A single sample is the source of the 8 T cell receptor beta chains below, sequenced in a study of T cell responses to AZD1222 COVID-19 vaccine. Assay: immunoSEQ multiplex PCR; the TCRdb copy retains only in-frame clones and omits some. Among around 150,000 clones listed, approximately 80% were seen once. The source material was peripheral blood, sampled on day 0 of AZD1222 vaccination. These receptors were obtained from an adult in good health.

The V gene is TRBV4-2, the J gene TRBJ2-1; TRBD2 aligns across 11 bases. CDR3 size: 16 residues. CDR1 is LGHNA and CDR2 is YNFKEQ in the germline V gene. The ends lost 0 bases at V and 10 bases at J; junction bases unmatched: 8. The CDR3 protein is CASSQDTTSGDREQFF. The CDR3 bases are TGTGCCAGCAGCCAAGACACGACTAGCGGGGACAGGGAGCAGTTCTTC.

The chain is built from TRBV5-1 and TRBJ1-2; D unclear. Germline V gene sequence: CDR1 SGHRS, CDR2 YFSETQ. CDR3 length: 13 amino acids. Trimming removed 4 bases from V and 4 bases from J, with 11 bases in between. The chain's CDR3 is CASSVGQRYGYTF. CDR3 nucleotides: TGCGCCAGCAGCGTAGGGCAGCGCTATGGCTACACCTTC.

The chain carries TRBV5-1 and TRBJ1-1; perhaps TRBD1 as D (6 bases). The CDR3 is 14 residues long. The V end was cut by 4 bases, the J end by 4 bases, with 14 bases between. The V gene's germline CDR1 is SGHRS and CDR2 YFSETQ. The CDR3 region is CASSEGRGVTEAFF. The CDR3 coding sequence is TGCGCCAGCAGCGAGGGCAGGGGAGTCACTGAAGCTTTCTTT.

The sample holds one count of this clone. The rearrangement joins TRBV2 to TRBJ1-2; TRBD1 matches at 8 bases. Per the germline V gene, CDR1 is SNHLY and CDR2 is FYNNEI. The CDR3 extends over 15 amino acids. The V and J ends lost 11 bases and 4 bases, in that order; junction bases with no gene match: 15. CDR3 coding DNA: TGTGCCCGCACGGACAGGGAGTATATAAGCTATGGCTACACCTTC. Residues: CARTDREYISYGYTF.

The genes are TRBV30 and TRBJ1-5; D remains ambiguous. In germline, CDR1 is GTSNPN, CDR2 SVGIG (reference sequence). The germline V and J ends were trimmed by 1 base and 4 bases, with 8 bases remaining between them. The CDR3 runs to 13 residues. In DNA, the CDR3 is TGTGCCTGGAGTGACACCGATAATCAGCCCCAGCATTTT. This sequence encodes CAWSDTDNQPQHF. Combining the CDR3 with reference TRBV30 and TRBJ1-5 gives the whole variable domain SQTIHQWPATLVQPVGSPLSLECTVEGTSNPNLYWYRQAAGRGLQLLFYSVGIGQISSEVPQNLSASRPQDRQFILSSKKLLLSDSGFYLCAWSDTDNQPQHFGDGTRLSIL.

Notes on this clone: Other DNA sequences in the same sample also yield this CDR3. The chain combines TRBV2 with TRBJ1-1; tentative D call: TRBD1 (5 bases). The germline CDR1 and CDR2 sequences are SNHLY and FYNNEI. Trimming cost V 4 bases and J 2 bases, with 8 bases left between them. The CDR3 has 13 residues. The CDR3 DNA is TGTGCCAGCAGTGGCGACAGAAACACTGAAGCTTTCTTT. This codes for CASSGDRNTEAFF.

The V gene is TRBV19, the J gene TRBJ1-5, with TRBD1 as a possible D gene (5 bases). The CDR3 spans 16 residues. CDR1 and CDR2 (germline): LNHDA, SQIVND (reference sequence). V lost 0 bases and J 2 bases, leaving 11 bases between the germline ends. Written as DNA, the CDR3 is TGTGCCAGTAGTATAGATATCGGGGCCGGCAATCAGCCCCAGCATTTT. This sequence encodes CASSIDIGAGNQPQHF.

This clone was counted a single time. The chain is built from TRBV5-1 and TRBJ1-2; tentative D call: TRBD1 (5 bases). This CDR3 spans 15 amino acids. Germline V gene lookup returns CDR1 SGHRS and CDR2 YFSETQ. The V end was cut by 1 base, the J end by 1 base, with 11 bases between. The CDR3 DNA follows: TGCGCCAGCAGCTTGCGGGGGACTGGTAACTATGGCTACACCTTC. Translated, it gives CASSLRGTGNYGYTF.